The 17 T cell receptor beta chains below were found in one sample sequenced in a study of blood T cell repertoires in COVID-19. Assay used: immunoSEQ multiplex PCR; TCRdb lists only in-frame clones, some missing. The table records roughly 480,000 clones, roughly nine tenths of them present only once. Sequencing used peripheral blood. The source of these receptors is a man between 18 and 29 years old with COVID-19, enrolled during active disease.

The rearrangement uses TRBV5-1 and TRBJ2-5, with 7 bases matching TRBD1. The V segment lost 4 bases and the J segment 1 base; nucleotides outside the gene matches: 4. There are 14 residues in the CDR3. Germline V lookup: CDR1 SGHRS, CDR2 YFSETQ. CDR3 DNA sequence: TGCGCCAGCAGCAAGAACAGGGGCCAAGAGACCCAGTACTTC. It is translated as CASSKNRGQETQYF.

The rearrangement uses TRBV2 and TRBJ2-3; 14 nucleotides align to TRBD2. CDR1 is SNHLY and CDR2 is FYNNEI in the germline V gene. J was trimmed by 5 bases and V by 6 bases; bases with no gene match: 7. The CDR3 totals 16 residues. The DNA of the CDR3 is TGTGCCAGCAGCCCTTGGACTAGCGGGGGGTTAGATACGCAGTATTTT. Protein sequence: CASSPWTSGGLDTQYF.

The genes are TRBV9 and TRBJ2-1; D gene ambiguous. Germline V CDR1 and CDR2: SGDLS, YYNGEE. The V end lost 3 bases, the J end lost 7 bases, and 5 bases lay between the germline ends. This CDR3 contains 11 residues. DNA of the CDR3: TGTGCCAGCAGCGATTTAAATGAGCAGTTCTTC. Its translation: CASSDLNEQFF.

V gene TRBV30 combines with J gene TRBJ1-3; 8 nucleotides line up with TRBD1. Per the germline V gene, CDR1 is GTSNPN and CDR2 is SVGIG (reference sequence). The CDR3 length is 15 residues. With V trimmed by 5 bases and J by 6 bases, 12 bases remained unmatched. For the CDR3, the DNA is TGTGCCTGGGGCCCCGGGACAGGCTTTGCAAACACCATATATTTT. Its protein is CAWGPGTGFANTIYF. Variable domain in full (rest from reference TRBV30 and TRBJ1-3): SQTIHQWPATLVQPVGSPLSLECTVEGTSNPNLYWYRQAAGRGLQLLFYSVGIGQISSEVPQNLSASRPQDRQFILSSKKLLLSDSGFYLCAWGPGTGFANTIYFGEGSWLTVV.

The chain employs TRBV6-5 and TRBJ2-7; 11 nucleotides align to TRBD1. The germline gives CDR1 MNHEY, CDR2 SVGAGI. The CDR3 loop spans 14 amino acids. V dropped 6 bases and J dropped 5; count of bases not matched to a gene: 6. As DNA, the CDR3 is TGTGCCAGCAGGAGGACAGGGGGCGGACACGAGCAGTACTTC. It translates to CASRRTGGGHEQYF.

The chain uses TRBV5-6 and TRBJ1-2; TRBD1 matches 9 bases. V lost 5 bases to trimming and J lost 6 bases; unmatched junction nucleotides: 5. Germline V gene sequence: CDR1 SGHDT, CDR2 YYEEEE. This CDR3 region has 13 residues. Here the CDR3 reads CASRRTGGDGYTF. The DNA for the CDR3 is TGTGCCAGCAGGCGCACAGGGGGCGATGGCTACACCTTC.

V usage is TRBV6-2 or TRBV6-3 and J usage is TRBJ2-3, with 7 bases fitting TRBD1. CDR1 is MNHEY and CDR2 is SVGEGT in the germline V gene. The CDR3 consists of 21 residues. V shed 6 bases and J 4 bases; nucleotides not matched to a gene: 28. The CDR3 here is CASSSPIRGGRSRDRPDTQYF. The CDR3 DNA reads TGTGCCAGCAGCTCTCCAATACGAGGGGGCAGATCAAGGGATCGTCCAGATACGCAGTATTTT.

The rearrangement uses TRBV7-2 and TRBJ2-5; TRBD2 matches 10 bases. The germline V gene encodes CDR1 SGHTA and CDR2 FQGNSA. The CDR3 totals 16 residues. With 4 bases clipped from V and 7 bases from J, the junction kept 12 bases outside the gene matches. The CDR3: CASSSRGAGGLGTQYF. CDR3 bases: TGTGCCAGCAGCTCCCGCGGAGCGGGGGGGCTAGGGACCCAGTACTTC.

The J gene is TRBJ1-5, the V gene TRBV24-1; 8 positions agree with TRBD1. In germline, CDR1 is KGHDR, CDR2 SFDVKD. V shed 4 bases and J 5 bases; nucleotides not matched to a gene: 3. The length of the CDR3 is 14 residues. CDR3 loop: CATSDSTGDQPQHF. The CDR3 coding sequence is TGTGCCACCAGTGACTCGACAGGGGATCAGCCCCAGCATTTT.

This clone was recorded a few times. The genes are TRBV5-1 and TRBJ1-1; a weak D match, TRBD1 (5 bases). Trimming cost V 0 bases and J 0 bases, with 9 bases left between them. The CDR3 sequence is 15 residues long. Germline V gene lookup returns CDR1 SGHRS and CDR2 YFSETQ. CDR3 nucleotides: TGCGCCAGCAGCTTGGCAGGGCCCATGAACACTGAAGCTTTCTTT. This sequence encodes CASSLAGPMNTEAFF.

The rearrangement links TRBV27 to TRBJ2-1; D perhaps matches TRBD1 (6 bases). The length of the CDR3 is 13 residues. In germline, CDR1 is MNHEY, CDR2 SMNVEV (reference sequence). Trimming took 6 bases from V and 0 from J, leaving 6 bases between them. CDR3 residues: CASRDSSYNEQFF. In DNA, the CDR3 is TGTGCCAGCAGGGACAGCTCCTACAATGAGCAGTTCTTC.

V and J are TRBV9 and TRBJ2-1; D remains unclear. This CDR3 is 15 amino acids long. With 0 bases removed from V and 5 bases from J, the gap between germline ends came to 12 bases. Germline lookup yields CDR1 SGDLS and CDR2 YYNGEE. CDR3 amino acids: CASSVGPLKHNEQFF. CDR3 bases: TGTGCCAGCAGCGTAGGTCCCCTGAAGCACAATGAGCAGTTCTTC.

This chain uses TRBV5-1 with TRBJ1-1, with a weak D call TRBD1 (5 bases). In germline, CDR1 is SGHRS, CDR2 YFSETQ. This CDR3 has 14 amino acids. V was trimmed by 0 bases and J by 6 bases, leaving 12 bases between them. In nucleotides, the CDR3 is TGCGCCAGCAGCTTGGATCCGGGGGGATCTGAAGCTTTCTTT. Translated, it gives CASSLDPGGSEAFF.

The chain uses TRBV5-1 and TRBJ2-1, with 11 bases aligning to TRBD2. CDR1 is SGHRS, CDR2 YFSETQ, per germline. V trimming: 4 bases; J trimming: 1 base; junction bases outside the gene matches: 7. The CDR3 totals 17 residues. The CDR3 DNA reads TGCGCCAGCAGCCCGGGACTAGCGGCAACTTCCTACAATGAGCAGTTCTTC. The encoded protein is CASSPGLAATSYNEQFF.

The rearrangement links TRBV19 to TRBJ2-7, with D tentatively TRBD1 (6 bases). V was cut by 8 bases and J by 2 bases, with 10 bases left in between. There are 12 residues in the CDR3. Germline values: CDR1 LNHDA, CDR2 SQIVND (reference sequence). The CDR3 loop reads CASQGTPYEQYF. CDR3 sequence (DNA): TGTGCCAGTCAGGGGACACCCTACGAGCAGTACTTC.

V is TRBV3-1 (or the pseudogene TRBV3-2) and J is TRBJ2-3; D might be TRBD2 (5 bases). Per germline, CDR1 LGHDT and CDR2 YNNKEL (reference sequence). The V end lost 1 base, the J end lost 2 bases, and 16 bases lay between the germline ends. This CDR3 has 17 residues. The CDR3 loop is CASSQGTRWTNTDTQYF. Written as DNA, the CDR3 is TGTGCCAGCAGCCAAGGGACTCGATGGACGAACACAGATACGCAGTATTTT.

V usage is TRBV24-1 and J usage is TRBJ2-7; TRBD2 agrees at 8 bases. Germline-derived CDR1 and CDR2 are KGHDR and SFDVKD. The CDR3 has 13 amino acids. J lost 3 bases, V lost 3 bases, and 0 bases had no gene match. As DNA, the CDR3 is TGTGCCACCAGTGATCTAGCGGGCTACGAGCAGTACTTC. This codes for CATSDLAGYEQYF.